The T cell receptor beta chain under discussion was sequenced for a study of T cells in Graves' hyperthyroidism and ophthalmopathy. Study-level findings and limits: Ophthalmopathy could be told apart from stable hyperthyroidism with a 13 V-J model. Clonotypes that were expanded in thyroid above 0.001 mostly appeared in blood too.

In this sample, this clonotype turned up many times. No antigen is known for it. Losses at the gene ends were 5 bases for V and 4 bases for J; bases not matched to a gene: 10. The CDR3 consists of 15 residues. CDR1 and CDR2 (germline): MDHEN, SYDVKM. Patients counted as stable if ophthalmopathy did not develop within 18 months. Exclusion criteria comprised uncontrolled infection, other autoimmune disease, pregnancy or lactation. Regions amplified from RNA transcripts were the TCR beta CDR3 regions. The HTBI primer set was used in a first-round RT-PCR of the TCR CDR3. TCRdb fed the multiplex PCR reads into MiXCR, producing one record per CDR3 protein. The table has a few hundred thousand distinct CDR3 sequences, over 20% seen once.

The sequenced sample consisted of blood. This TCR derives from a woman aged 50 to 65 with Graves' hyperthyroidism. V and J are TRBV28 and TRBJ2-5; 7 bases agree with TRBD2. CDR3 in DNA: TGTGCCAGCAGTAGTCCGGGACTACCGGCAGAGACCCAGTACTTC. This gives the protein CASSSPGLPAETQYF.